The 6 T cell receptor beta chains below come from one sample, sequenced in a study of T cell repertoires in cytomegalovirus infection. TCRdb ran MiXCR on the reads and lists one entry per CDR3 protein. The table records approximately 170,000 distinct CDR3 sequences, approximately 15% of them present only once. Sequenced material: PBMCs. These receptor sequences come from a human donor in good health (CMV status not recorded). Some clones in this sample may be carry-over from other donors' samples.

This clonotype was seen repeatedly, ten times or more. The genes are TRBV12-3 or TRBV12-4 and TRBJ1-5; D not certain. V dropped 5 bases and J dropped 7 bases, with 9 bases sitting between them. The CDR3 totals 12 residues. CDR3 in DNA: TGTGCCAGCAGTACAATGGTCCAGCCCCAGCATTTT. This codes for CASSTMVQPQHF.

This clonotype was seen only a few times. J is TRBJ2-3 and V is TRBV28; 8 bases are shared with TRBD1. The CDR3 has 16 residues. Germline V gene data show CDR1 as MDHEN and CDR2 as SYDVKM. The V segment lost 3 bases and the J segment 6 bases; nucleotides outside the gene matches: 11. The CDR3 here is CASSLAGGARGDTQYF. DNA for the CDR3: TGTGCCAGCAGTTTGGCAGGGGGCGCTAGAGGGGATACGCAGTATTTT.

The rearrangement links TRBV5-8 to TRBJ2-1; 7 positions match TRBD2. The CDR3 sequence is 16 residues long. CDR1 and CDR2 from the germline V gene are SGHTS and YDEGEE. The V segment lost 3 bases and the J segment 0 bases; nucleotides outside the gene matches: 6. The CDR3 DNA is TGTGCCAGCAGCTCGTGGCGGGAGAGCTCCTACAATGAGCAGTTCTTC. Its translation: CASSSWRESSYNEQFF.

This clonotype appeared a few times. The gene calls are TRBV5-1 and TRBJ2-2; D gene uncertain. Trimming stripped 2 bases from V and 4 bases from J, with 6 bases between. This CDR3 is 13 amino acids long. The germline V gene encodes CDR1 SGHRS and CDR2 YFSETQ. DNA for the CDR3: TGCGCCAGCAGCTTCCCGGCCACCGGGGAGCTGTTTTTT. This codes for CASSFPATGELFF. The variable domain in full, with the rest retrieved from reference TRBV5-1 and TRBJ2-2, is KAGVTQTPRYLIKTRGQQVTLSCSPISGHRSVSWYQQTPGQGLQFLFEYFSETQRNKGNFPGRFSGRQFSNSRSEMNVSTLELGDSALYLCASSFPATGELFFGEGSRLTVL.

The genes are TRBV7-9 and TRBJ1-2; no reliable D call. Per the germline V gene, CDR1 is SEHNR and CDR2 is FQNEAQ (reference sequence). V was clipped by 4 bases and J by 8 bases, with 14 bases between them. CDR3 size: 13 residues. The chain's CDR3 is CASSSTPSGGYTF. The CDR3 DNA follows: TGTGCCAGCAGCTCGACTCCTTCGGGCGGCTACACCTTC.

This clonotype was found many times. The chain combines TRBV7-2 with TRBJ2-1, with a weak D call TRBD1 (5 bases). Germline V gene data show CDR1 as SGHTA and CDR2 as FQGNSA. V dropped 4 bases and J dropped 9 bases, with 16 bases sitting between them. This CDR3 is 14 amino acids long. CDR3 in amino acids: CASSSIPIRGEQFF. DNA of the CDR3: TGTGCCAGCAGCTCCATACCTATTAGGGGTGAGCAGTTCTTC.